Presented here are 10 T cell receptor beta chains from one specimen sequenced in a study of T cells in Graves' hyperthyroidism and ophthalmopathy (dated by TCRdb to between 2018 and 2021). Library preparation used multiplex PCR. Sequenced on an Illumina HiSeq 2000. The TCR beta CDR3 regions were amplified from the RNA transcripts. For the first round of RT-PCR on the TCR CDR3, the HTBI primer set was used together with the Qiagen OneStep RT-PCR kit. Using fastp trimming at Q25 and MiXCR clonotype assembly, TCRdb reanalyzed the public sequencing data and kept in-frame beta chains. Here each entry gathers all rows of one CDR3 protein and keeps the most common genes and DNA. Within this sample are hundreds of thousands of distinct CDR3 sequences, with about 17% of them counted one time only. The ten largest clones capture about 51% of the sample. Source material: blood. The receptors derive from a woman aged 60-75 years with Graves' ophthalmopathy.

The chain employs TRBV4-2 and TRBJ2-7, with 9 nucleotides matching TRBD1. CDR3 length: 19 residues. Germline loops: CDR1 LGHNA, CDR2 YNFKEQ. V shed 1 base and J 1 base; nucleotides not matched to a gene: 14. CDR3 DNA sequence: TGTGCCAGCAGCCAAGGGAGTCCCGGGACAGGGATTGGGTCCTACGAGCAGTACTTC. This translates into CASSQGSPGTGIGSYEQYF.

CDR3: CATSDSGIGQPQHF. Written as DNA, the CDR3 is TGTGCCACCAGTGATTCTGGAATAGGACAGCCCCAGCATTTT. The chain has TRBV24-1 and TRBJ1-5; D is unresolved. Germline values: CDR1 KGHDR, CDR2 SFDVKD. V was cut by 2 bases and J by 7 bases, with 11 bases left in between. This CDR3 contains 14 residues.

This clonotype has just a few counts. This chain joins TRBV6-1 and TRBJ2-1; 7 bases align to TRBD2. This CDR3 region has 14 residues. CDR1 is MNHNS and CDR2 is SASEGT in the germline V gene. Trimming at V came to 6 bases and at J to 4 bases, leaving 6 bases not matched to a gene. The CDR3 bases are TGTGCCAGCAGCGAGCGGGAACAATACAATGAGCAGTTCTTC. This translates into CASSEREQYNEQFF.

Many counts were recorded for this clonotype. V is TRBV5-8 and J is TRBJ1-5, with 11 bases matching TRBD1. Germline V CDR1 and CDR2: SGHTS, YDEGEE. The CDR3 totals 15 residues. The V gene end was trimmed by 3 bases and the J gene end by 7 bases; junction bases not matched to a gene: 6. This CDR3 reads CASSSGQGGEQPQHF. CDR3 nucleotide sequence: TGTGCCAGCAGCTCGGGACAGGGGGGCGAACAGCCCCAGCATTTT.

This clonotype has at least ten counts. Here the CDR3 DNA reads TGCGCCAGCAGCTTGGTTGGCCGCCCGGACTATGGCTACACCTTC. Translated: CASSLVGRPDYGYTF. The V call is TRBV5-1, the J call TRBJ1-2; D uncertain. Trimming took 0 bases from V and 3 from J, leaving 12 bases between them. From germline, CDR1 is SGHRS and CDR2 YFSETQ. The CDR3 has 15 amino acids.

The chain links TRBV20-1 to TRBJ1-6, with TRBD1 as a possible D gene (6 bases). CDR3 length: 14 residues. Trimming shortened V by 2 bases and J by 10 bases, and 15 bases separated the two germline ends. CDR1 DFQATT and CDR2 SNEGSKA come from the germline V gene (reference sequence). The chain's CDR3 is CSARSEGGWSPLHF. In nucleotides, the CDR3 is TGCAGTGCTAGATCCGAGGGGGGGTGGTCACCCCTCCACTTT.

This clonotype was seen at least ten times. J is TRBJ2-5 and V is TRBV5-8; unclear D gene. The CDR3 extends over 14 amino acids. Trimming removed 3 bases at V and 1 base at J, with 10 bases between. The germline CDR1 and CDR2 sequences are SGHTS and YDEGEE. The CDR3 is CASSWTTTQETQYF. The CDR3 DNA reads as TGTGCCAGCAGCTGGACCACGACCCAAGAGACCCAGTACTTC.

Notes on this clonotype: One end of the junction does not line up with germline, which may come from a read error. The gene calls are TRBV19 and TRBJ2-5; tentatively, D is TRBD1 (5 bases). The germline V gene has CDR1 LNHDA and CDR2 SQIVND (reference sequence). This CDR3 has 14 residues. CDR3: CASRRKTAQETQCF. CDR3 nucleotides: TGTGCCAGTAGAAGAAAGACAGCCCAAGAGACCCAGTGCTTC.

The V call is TRBV7-7, the J call TRBJ2-7, with D maybe TRBD1 (5 bases). This CDR3 comprises 15 residues. Trimming took off 1 base at V and 6 bases at J, with 16 bases between the two ends. Germline V gene lookup returns CDR1 SSHAT and CDR2 FNYEAQ (reference sequence). The DNA of the CDR3 is TGTGCCAGCAGCTTAGAGGACCCTGGAAGGGGCGAGCAGTACTTC. Its protein product is CASSLEDPGRGEQYF.

The chain combines TRBV20-1 with TRBJ2-1; 11 bases align to TRBD2. Per the germline V gene, CDR1 is DFQATT and CDR2 is SNEGSKA (reference sequence). V lost 2 bases to trimming and J lost 7 bases; unmatched junction nucleotides: 4. The CDR3 spans 14 residues. CDR3 sequence reads: CSARTSGSVNEQFF. The CDR3 DNA follows: TGCAGTGCTAGAACTAGCGGGAGTGTTAATGAGCAGTTCTTC.